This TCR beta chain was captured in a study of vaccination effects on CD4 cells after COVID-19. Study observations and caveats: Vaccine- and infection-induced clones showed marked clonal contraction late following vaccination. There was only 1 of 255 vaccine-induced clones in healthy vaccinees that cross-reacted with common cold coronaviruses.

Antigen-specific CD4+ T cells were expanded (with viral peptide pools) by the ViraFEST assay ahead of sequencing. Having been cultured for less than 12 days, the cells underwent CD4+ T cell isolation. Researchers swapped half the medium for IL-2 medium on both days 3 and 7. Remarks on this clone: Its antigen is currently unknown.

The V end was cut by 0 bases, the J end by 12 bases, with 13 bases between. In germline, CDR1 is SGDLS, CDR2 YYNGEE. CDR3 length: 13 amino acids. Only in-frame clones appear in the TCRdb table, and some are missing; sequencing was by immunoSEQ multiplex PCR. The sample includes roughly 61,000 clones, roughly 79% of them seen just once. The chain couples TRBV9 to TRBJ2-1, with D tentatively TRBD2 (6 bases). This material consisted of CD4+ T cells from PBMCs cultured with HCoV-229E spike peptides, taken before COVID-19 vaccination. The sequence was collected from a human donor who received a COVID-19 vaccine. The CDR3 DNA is TGTGCCAGCAGCGTAGTAATGGGTAGCGGGCAGTTCTTC. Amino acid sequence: CASSVVMGSGQFF.